The entry below gives a single T cell receptor (beta chain) sequence along with its context. Its specificity is not known. The J segment lost 3 bases and the V segment lost 4 bases, leaving 9 bases of the junction unmatched. The CDR3 consists of 16 residues. Germline-derived CDR1 and CDR2 are SGHRS and YFSETQ. These data are taken from a study of T cell responses to AZD1222 COVID-19 vaccine. Study-wide points: Clonal diversity was possibly underestimated; the donors were predominantly white British and more often female.

Clones were sequenced by immunoSEQ multiplex PCR, and TCRdb holds only the in-frame ones, with some missing. The table records roughly 98,000 clones, approximately 91% of them present only once. The source was peripheral blood, collected 28 days after the second AZD1222 dose. The chain joins TRBV5-1 to TRBJ1-3; 8 nucleotides match TRBD1. This clonotype was obtained from an adult who received the AZD1222 COVID-19 vaccine. The CDR3 loop is CASSLPGGAGGNTIYF. The CDR3 DNA reads TGCGCCAGCAGCCTCCCAGGGGGCGCTGGTGGAAACACCATATATTTT.